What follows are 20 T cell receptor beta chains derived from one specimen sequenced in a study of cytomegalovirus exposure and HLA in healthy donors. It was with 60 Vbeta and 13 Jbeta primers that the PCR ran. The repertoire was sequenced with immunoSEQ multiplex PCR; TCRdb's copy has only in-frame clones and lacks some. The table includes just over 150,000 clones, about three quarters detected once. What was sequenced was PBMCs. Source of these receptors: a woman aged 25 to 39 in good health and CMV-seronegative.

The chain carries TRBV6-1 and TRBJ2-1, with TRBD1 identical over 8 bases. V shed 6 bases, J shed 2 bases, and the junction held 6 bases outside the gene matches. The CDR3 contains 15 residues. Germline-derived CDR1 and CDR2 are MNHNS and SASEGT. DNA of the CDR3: TGTGCCAGCAGCCCACAGGGGGACGCCTACAATGAGCAGTTCTTC. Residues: CASSPQGDAYNEQFF.

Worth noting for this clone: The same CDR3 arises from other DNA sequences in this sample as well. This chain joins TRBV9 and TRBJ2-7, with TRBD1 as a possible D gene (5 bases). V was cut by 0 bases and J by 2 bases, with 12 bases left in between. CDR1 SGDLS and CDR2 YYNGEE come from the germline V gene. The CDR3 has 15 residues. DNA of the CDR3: TGTGCCAGCAGCGTAGACTTGGGCAGGGCCTACGAGCAGTACTTC. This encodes CASSVDLGRAYEQYF.

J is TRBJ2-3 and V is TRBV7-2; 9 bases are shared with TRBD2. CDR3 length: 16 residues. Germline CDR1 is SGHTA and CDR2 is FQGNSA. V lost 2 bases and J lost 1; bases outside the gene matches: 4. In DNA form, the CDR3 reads TGTGCCAGCAGCTTACCCCAGCGGGGGGGCACAGATACGCAGTATTTT. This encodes CASSLPQRGGTDTQYF.

CDR3 residues: CASSSGPGRDTQYF. As DNA, the CDR3 is TGTGCCAGCTCAAGCGGTCCCGGGCGAGATACGCAGTATTTT. The rearrangement links TRBV18 to TRBJ2-3; possible D gene TRBD2, 5 bases. The CDR3 consists of 14 residues. V was trimmed by 5 bases and J by 5 bases, leaving 14 bases between them. Germline CDR1 and CDR2: KGHSH and LQKENI. The full variable domain, its missing parts supplied by reference TRBV18 and TRBJ2-3, is NAGVMQNPRHLVRRRGQEARLRCSPMKGHSHVYWYRQLPEEGLKFMVYLQKENIIDESGMPKERFSAEFPKEGPSILRIQQVVRGDSAAYFCASSSGPGRDTQYFGPGTRLTVL.

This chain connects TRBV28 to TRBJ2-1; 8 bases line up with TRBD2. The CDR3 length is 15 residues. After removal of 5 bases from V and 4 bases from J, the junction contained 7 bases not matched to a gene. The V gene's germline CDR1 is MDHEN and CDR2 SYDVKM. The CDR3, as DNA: TGTGCCAGCAGTCCCGGGGGGGCCGAATACAATGAGCAGTTCTTC. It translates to CASSPGGAEYNEQFF.

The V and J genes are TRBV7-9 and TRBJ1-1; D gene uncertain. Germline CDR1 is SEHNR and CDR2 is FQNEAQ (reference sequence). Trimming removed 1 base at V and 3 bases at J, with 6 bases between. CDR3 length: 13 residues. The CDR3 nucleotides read TGTGCCAGCAGCTTAGGGGCCCACACTGAAGCTTTCTTT. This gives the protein CASSLGAHTEAFF.

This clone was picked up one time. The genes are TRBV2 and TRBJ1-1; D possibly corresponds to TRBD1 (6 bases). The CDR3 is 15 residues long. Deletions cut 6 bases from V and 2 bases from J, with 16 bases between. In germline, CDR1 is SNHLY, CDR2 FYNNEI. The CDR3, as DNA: TGTGCCAGCAGGCAGGAGGGGGGGGACAACACTGAAGCTTTCTTT. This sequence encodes CASRQEGGDNTEAFF.

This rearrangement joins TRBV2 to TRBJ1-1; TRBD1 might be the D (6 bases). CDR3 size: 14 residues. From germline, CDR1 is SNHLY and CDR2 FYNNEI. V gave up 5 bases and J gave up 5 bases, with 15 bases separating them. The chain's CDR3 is CASSSGVVGTEAFF. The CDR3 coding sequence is TGTGCCAGCAGTTCAGGGGTTGTAGGTACTGAAGCTTTCTTT.

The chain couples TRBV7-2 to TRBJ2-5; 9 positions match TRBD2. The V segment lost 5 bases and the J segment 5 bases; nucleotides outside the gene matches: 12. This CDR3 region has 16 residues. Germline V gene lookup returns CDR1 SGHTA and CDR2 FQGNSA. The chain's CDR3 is CASSRRTSAGGETQYF. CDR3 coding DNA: TGTGCCAGCAGCCGACGGACTAGCGCCGGCGGGGAGACCCAGTACTTC.

CDR3 sequence (DNA): TGTGCCAGCAGCGTAGGGTGGGGCCTGTCTAGCACAGATACGCAGTATTTT. It specifies CASSVGWGLSSTDTQYF. The chain links TRBV9 to TRBJ2-3; D might be TRBD1 (5 bases). The germline gives CDR1 SGDLS, CDR2 YYNGEE. V was shortened by 0 bases and J by 0 bases, with 14 bases between the two germline ends. This CDR3 has 17 residues.

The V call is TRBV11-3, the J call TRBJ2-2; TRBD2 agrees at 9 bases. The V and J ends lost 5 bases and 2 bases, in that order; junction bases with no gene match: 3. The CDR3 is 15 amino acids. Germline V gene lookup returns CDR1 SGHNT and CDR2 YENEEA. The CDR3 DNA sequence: TGTGCCAGCAGCAGGGGACTAGCCAACACCGGGGAGCTGTTTTTT. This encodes CASSRGLANTGELFF.

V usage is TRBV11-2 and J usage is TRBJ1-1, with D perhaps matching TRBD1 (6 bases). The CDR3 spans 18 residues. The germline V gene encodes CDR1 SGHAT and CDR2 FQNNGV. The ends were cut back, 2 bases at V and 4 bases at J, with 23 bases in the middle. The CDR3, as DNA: TGTGCCAGCAGCTTAAAGCGGGGGGCGAGAGGGGGGGGCACTGAAGCTTTCTTT. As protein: CASSLKRGARGGGTEAFF.

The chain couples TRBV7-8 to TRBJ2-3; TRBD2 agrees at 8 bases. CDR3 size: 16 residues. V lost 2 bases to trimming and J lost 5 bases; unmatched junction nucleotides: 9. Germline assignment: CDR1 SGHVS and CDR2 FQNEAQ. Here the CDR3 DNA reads TGTGCCAGCAGCTTATCCGCCGGACTAGCTGGAGATACGCAGTATTTT. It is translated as CASSLSAGLAGDTQYF.

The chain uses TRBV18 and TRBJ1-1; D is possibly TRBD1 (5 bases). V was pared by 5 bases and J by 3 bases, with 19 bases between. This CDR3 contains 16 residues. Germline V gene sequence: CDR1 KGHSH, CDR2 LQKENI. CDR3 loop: CASSAVQGSGHTEAFF. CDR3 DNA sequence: TGTGCCAGCTCAGCAGTCCAGGGTTCAGGGCACACTGAAGCTTTCTTT.

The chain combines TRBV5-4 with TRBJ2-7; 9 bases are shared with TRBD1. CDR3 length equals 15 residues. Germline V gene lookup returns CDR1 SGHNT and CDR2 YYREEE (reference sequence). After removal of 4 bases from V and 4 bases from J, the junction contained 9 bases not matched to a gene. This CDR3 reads CASSPGQGFEYEQYF. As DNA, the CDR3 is TGTGCCAGCAGCCCAGGACAGGGGTTTGAGTACGAGCAGTACTTC.

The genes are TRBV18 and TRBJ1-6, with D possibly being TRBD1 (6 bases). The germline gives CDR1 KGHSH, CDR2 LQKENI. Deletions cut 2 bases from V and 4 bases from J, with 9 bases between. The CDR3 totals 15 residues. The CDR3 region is CASSPFTGYNSPLHF. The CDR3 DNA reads TGTGCCAGCTCACCATTCACAGGGTATAATTCACCCCTCCACTTT.

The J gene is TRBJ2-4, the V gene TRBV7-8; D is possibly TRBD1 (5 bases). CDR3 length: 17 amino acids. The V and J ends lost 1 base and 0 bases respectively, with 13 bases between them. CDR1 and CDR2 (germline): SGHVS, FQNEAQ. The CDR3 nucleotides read TGTGCCAGCAGCTTAGGGGGCGGCAGTCTAGCCAAAAACATTCAGTACTTC. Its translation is CASSLGGGSLAKNIQYF.

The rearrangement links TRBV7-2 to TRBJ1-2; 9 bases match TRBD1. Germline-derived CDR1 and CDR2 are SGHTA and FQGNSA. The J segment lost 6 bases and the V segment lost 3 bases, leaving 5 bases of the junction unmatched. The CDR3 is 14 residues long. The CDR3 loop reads CASSLDRGLHGYTF. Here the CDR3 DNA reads TGTGCCAGCAGCTTGGACAGGGGCTTACATGGCTACACCTTC.

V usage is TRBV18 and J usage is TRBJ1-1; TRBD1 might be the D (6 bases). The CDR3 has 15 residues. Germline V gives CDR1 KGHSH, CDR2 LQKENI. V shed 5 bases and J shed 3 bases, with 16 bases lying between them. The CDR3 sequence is CASSDYWGGHTEAFF. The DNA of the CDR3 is TGTGCCAGCTCAGATTACTGGGGGGGCCACACTGAAGCTTTCTTT. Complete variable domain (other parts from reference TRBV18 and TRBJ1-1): NAGVMQNPRHLVRRRGQEARLRCSPMKGHSHVYWYRQLPEEGLKFMVYLQKENIIDESGMPKERFSAEFPKEGPSILRIQQVVRGDSAAYFCASSDYWGGHTEAFFGQGTRLTVV.

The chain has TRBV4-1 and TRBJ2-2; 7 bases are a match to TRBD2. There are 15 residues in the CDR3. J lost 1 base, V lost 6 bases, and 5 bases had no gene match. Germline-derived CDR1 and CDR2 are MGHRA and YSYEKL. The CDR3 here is CASRAQRGNTGELFF. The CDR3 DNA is TGCGCCAGCAGGGCTCAGCGGGGGAACACCGGGGAGCTGTTTTTT.